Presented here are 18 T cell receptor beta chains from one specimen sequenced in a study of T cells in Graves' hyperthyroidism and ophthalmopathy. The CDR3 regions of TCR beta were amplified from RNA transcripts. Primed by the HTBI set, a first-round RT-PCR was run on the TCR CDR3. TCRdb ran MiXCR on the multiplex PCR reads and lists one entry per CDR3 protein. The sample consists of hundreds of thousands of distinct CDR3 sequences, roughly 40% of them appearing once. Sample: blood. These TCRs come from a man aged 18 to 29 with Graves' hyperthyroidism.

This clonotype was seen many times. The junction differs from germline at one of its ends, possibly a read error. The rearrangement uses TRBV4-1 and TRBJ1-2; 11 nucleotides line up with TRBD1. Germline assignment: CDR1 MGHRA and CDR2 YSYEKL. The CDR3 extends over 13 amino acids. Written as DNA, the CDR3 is TGTGCCAGCAGCCAGGGACAGGGGGATGGCTACACCTTC. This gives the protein CASSQGQGDGYTF.

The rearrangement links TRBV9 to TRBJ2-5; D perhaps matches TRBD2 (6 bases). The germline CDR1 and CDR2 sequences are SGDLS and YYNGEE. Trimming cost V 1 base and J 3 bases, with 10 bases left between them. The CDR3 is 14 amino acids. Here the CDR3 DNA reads TGTGCCAGCAGCGTACAGGAGGGGAAAGAGACCCAGTACTTC. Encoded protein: CASSVQEGKETQYF.

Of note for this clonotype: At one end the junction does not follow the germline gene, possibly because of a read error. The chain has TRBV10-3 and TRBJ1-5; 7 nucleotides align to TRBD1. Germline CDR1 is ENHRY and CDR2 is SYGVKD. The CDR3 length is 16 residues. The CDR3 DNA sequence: TGTGCCAGCAGTCTACAGGGGCCGTTTAGCAATCAGCCCCAGCATTTT. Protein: CASSLQGPFSNQPQHF.

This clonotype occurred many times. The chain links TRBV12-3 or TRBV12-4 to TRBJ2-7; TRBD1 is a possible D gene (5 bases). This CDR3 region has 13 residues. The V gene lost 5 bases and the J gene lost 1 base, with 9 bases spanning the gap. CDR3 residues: CASSTGRSYEQYF. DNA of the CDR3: TGTGCCAGCAGTACAGGCCGATCCTACGAGCAGTACTTC.

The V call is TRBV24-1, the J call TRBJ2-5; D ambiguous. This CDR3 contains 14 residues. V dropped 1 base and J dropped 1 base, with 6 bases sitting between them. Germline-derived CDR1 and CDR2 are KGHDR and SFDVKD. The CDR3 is CATSDFEVQETQYF. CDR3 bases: TGTGCCACCAGTGATTTTGAGGTCCAAGAGACCCAGTACTTC.

CDR3 amino acids: CASSASGTGTHEQYF. The CDR3 DNA reads as TGTGCCAGCAGCGCCTCCGGGACAGGGACCCACGAGCAGTACTTC. The chain couples TRBV13 to TRBJ2-7; 9 nucleotides align to TRBD1. Unmatched junction bases numbered 10, after V lost 5 bases and J lost 5 bases. The CDR3 consists of 15 residues. The germline gives CDR1 PRHDT, CDR2 FYEKMQ (reference sequence).

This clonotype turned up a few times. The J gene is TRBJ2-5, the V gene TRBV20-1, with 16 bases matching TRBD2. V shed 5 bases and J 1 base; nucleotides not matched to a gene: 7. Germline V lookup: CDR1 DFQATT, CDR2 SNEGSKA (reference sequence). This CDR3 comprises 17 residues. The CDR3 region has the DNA TGCAGTGCTTCGGGACTAGCGGGAGGGATGTCCCAAGAGACCCAGTACTTC. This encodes CSASGLAGGMSQETQYF.

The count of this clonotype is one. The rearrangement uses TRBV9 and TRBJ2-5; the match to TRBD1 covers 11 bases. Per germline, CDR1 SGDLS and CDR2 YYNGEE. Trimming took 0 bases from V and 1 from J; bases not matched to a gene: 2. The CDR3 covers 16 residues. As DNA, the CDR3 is TGTGCCAGCAGCGTAGGGGACAGGGGGTTCCAAGAGACCCAGTACTTC. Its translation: CASSVGDRGFQETQYF.

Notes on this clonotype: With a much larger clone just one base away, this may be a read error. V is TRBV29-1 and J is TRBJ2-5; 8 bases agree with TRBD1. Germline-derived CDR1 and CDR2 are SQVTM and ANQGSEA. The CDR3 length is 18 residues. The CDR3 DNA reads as TGCAGCGTCCTGAAGGTGGTATTTGCGGACAGGGCGCAAGAGGCCCAGTACTTC. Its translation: CSVLKVVFADRAQEAQYF.

The CDR3 region has the DNA TGTGCCAGCAGTTCGAGGATCGGAGACACTGAAGCTTTCTTT. Translated: CASSSRIGDTEAFF. J is TRBJ1-1 and V is TRBV28, with D uncertain. CDR1 MDHEN and CDR2 SYDVKM come from the germline V gene. The CDR3 spans 14 residues. Deletions cut 4 bases from V and 3 bases from J, with 12 bases between.

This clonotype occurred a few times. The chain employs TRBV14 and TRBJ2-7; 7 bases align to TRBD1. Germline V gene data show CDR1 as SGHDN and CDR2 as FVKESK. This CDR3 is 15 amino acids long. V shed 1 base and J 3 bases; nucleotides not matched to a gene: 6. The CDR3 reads CASSQATGTVYEQYF. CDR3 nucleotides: TGTGCCAGCAGCCAAGCCACCGGGACAGTCTACGAGCAGTACTTC. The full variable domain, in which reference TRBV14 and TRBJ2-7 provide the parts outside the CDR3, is EAGVTQFPSHSVIEKGQTVTLRCDPISGHDNLYWYRRVMGKEIKFLLHFVKESKQDESGMPNNRFLAERTGGTYSTLKVQPAELEDSGVYFCASSQATGTVYEQYFGPGTRLTVT.

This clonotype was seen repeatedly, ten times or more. The CDR3 spells CATTGLAGAQPWTQYF. Here the CDR3 DNA reads TGTGCCACCACGGGACTAGCGGGGGCCCAACCCTGGACCCAGTACTTC. The genes are TRBV24-1 and TRBJ2-5; TRBD2 aligns across 14 bases. After removal of 8 bases from V and 7 bases from J, the junction contained 11 bases not matched to a gene. Per germline, CDR1 KGHDR and CDR2 SFDVKD. The CDR3 is 16 amino acids.

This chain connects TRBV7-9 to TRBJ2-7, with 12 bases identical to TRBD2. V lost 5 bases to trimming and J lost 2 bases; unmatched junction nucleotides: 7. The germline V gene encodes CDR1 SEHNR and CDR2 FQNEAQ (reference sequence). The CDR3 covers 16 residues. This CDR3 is CASSPQTSGGPYEQYF. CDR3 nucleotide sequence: TGTGCCAGCAGCCCTCAGACTAGCGGGGGACCCTACGAGCAGTACTTC.

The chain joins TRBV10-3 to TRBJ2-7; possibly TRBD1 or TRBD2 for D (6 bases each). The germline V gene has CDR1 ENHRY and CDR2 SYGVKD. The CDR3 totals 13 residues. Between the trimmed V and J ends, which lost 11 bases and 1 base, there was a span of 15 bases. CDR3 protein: CALGGPRSYEQYF. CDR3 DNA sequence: TGTGCCCTTGGGGGGCCGAGGTCCTACGAGCAGTACTTC.

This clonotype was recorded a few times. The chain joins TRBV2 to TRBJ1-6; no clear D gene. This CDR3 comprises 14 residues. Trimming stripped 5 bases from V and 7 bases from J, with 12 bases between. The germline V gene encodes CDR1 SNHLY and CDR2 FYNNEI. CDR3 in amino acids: CASSRTDGNSPLHF. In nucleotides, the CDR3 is TGTGCCAGCAGTCGGACGGATGGGAATTCACCCCTCCACTTT.

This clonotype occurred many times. The CDR3 coding sequence is TGCAGTGCTAGCGGGAACGTACGCTACGAGCAGTACTTC. This sequence encodes CSASGNVRYEQYF. The chain has TRBV20-1 and TRBJ2-7; a weak D match, TRBD2 (5 bases). The V end was cut by 3 bases, the J end by 3 bases, with 12 bases between. Per the germline V gene, CDR1 is DFQATT and CDR2 is SNEGSKA (reference sequence). The CDR3 runs 13 residues.

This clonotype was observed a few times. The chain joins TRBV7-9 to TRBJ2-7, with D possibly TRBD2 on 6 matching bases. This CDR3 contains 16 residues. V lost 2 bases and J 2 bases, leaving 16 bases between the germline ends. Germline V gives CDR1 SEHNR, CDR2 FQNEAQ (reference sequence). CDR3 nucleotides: TGTGCCAGCAGCTTAACGATACGGGACTCCCCCTACGAGCAGTACTTC. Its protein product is CASSLTIRDSPYEQYF. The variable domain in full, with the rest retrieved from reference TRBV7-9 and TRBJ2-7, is DTGVSQNPRHKITKRGQNVTFRCDPISEHNRLYWYRQTLGQGPEFLTYFQNEAQLEKSRLLSDRFSAERPKGSFSTLEIQRTEQGDSAMYLCASSLTIRDSPYEQYFGPGTRLTVT.

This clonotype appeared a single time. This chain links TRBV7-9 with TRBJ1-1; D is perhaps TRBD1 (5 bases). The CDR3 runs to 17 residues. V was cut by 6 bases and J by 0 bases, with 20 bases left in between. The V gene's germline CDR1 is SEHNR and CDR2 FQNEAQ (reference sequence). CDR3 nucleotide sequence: TGTGCCAGCAGTCCAGTCCCCCGGGGGTCCCTGAACACTGAAGCTTTCTTT. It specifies CASSPVPRGSLNTEAFF.